The clone carrying this T cell receptor (beta chain) was observed a few times. The antigen is unknown. This sample is drawn from a study of shared clonotypes between healthy human individuals. V shed 5 bases, J shed 5 bases, and the junction held 9 bases outside the gene matches. This CDR3 has 15 residues. Germline-derived CDR1 and CDR2 are MNHEY and SVGAGI. Replicate PCRs for sorted subsets used approximately 220 ng DNA; this equaled about 30,000 T cell genomes. Sequenced by immunoSEQ multiplex PCR; TCRdb stores in-frame clones only, minus some. In the table there are hundreds of thousands of clones, around 72% of which are singletons. General observations from the study: Relative to clonotypes present in all four donors, those not shared had lower generation probabilities. The rarefaction results pointed to incomplete sorted-subset sequencing despite large depth.

This TCR was recovered from a woman aged 25 to 39 in good health. J is TRBJ1-2 and V is TRBV6-5, with 9 nucleotides matching TRBD1. Sequenced input: memory CD4+ T cells sorted from blood. As for subset: CD45RA-negative fraction. CDR3: CASSRPGQGAYGYTF. The CDR3 coding sequence is TGTGCCAGCAGTCGACCGGGACAGGGAGCATATGGCTACACCTTC.